This is a list of T cell receptor beta chains from one sample in a study of cytomegalovirus exposure and HLA in healthy donors. Method: immunoSEQ multiplex PCR; TCRdb's copy keeps in-frame clones and lacks some. The sample holds 100,000 or so clones, about three quarters seen once. Sequencing was done on a sample of PBMCs. The receptor source for this set is a man aged 30 to 45 in good health and CMV-seropositive. CDR3s include the opening cysteine and the closing phenylalanine or tryptophan. Fields, in order: D gene, J gene, V gene, clone size, CDR3 DNA, CDR3 protein. A D gene is named only where the DNA matches it firmly. Clone size is stated in some rows and not others, as once, few, many or a class when expanded.

d_call: TRBD1
j_call: TRBJ2-1
v_call: TRBV6-1
clone_size: NA
cdr3_nt: TGTGCCAGCAGTGACAGGGGGCCCTACAATGAGCAGTTCTTC
cdr3_aa: CASSDRGPYNEQFF

d_call: NA
j_call: TRBJ1-1
v_call: TRBV10-3
clone_size: NA
cdr3_nt: TGTGCCATCCGGGGGGCAGCCGGGGGGGTTTCTGAAGCTTTCTTT
cdr3_aa: CAIRGAAGGVSEAFF

d_call: TRBD2
j_call: TRBJ2-3
v_call: TRBV5-1
clone_size: NA
cdr3_nt: TGCGCCAGCAGCTTGGTCGGGGACTACACAGATACGCAGTATTTT
cdr3_aa: CASSLVGDYTDTQYF

d_call: NA
j_call: TRBJ2-7
v_call: TRBV18
clone_size: NA
cdr3_nt: TGTGCCAGCTCACCGTCCACCTACGAGCAGTACTTC
cdr3_aa: CASSPSTYEQYF

d_call: TRBD1
j_call: TRBJ1-1
v_call: TRBV19
clone_size: NA
cdr3_nt: TGTGCCAGTCAGACAGGGATGAACACTGAAGCTTTCTTT
cdr3_aa: CASQTGMNTEAFF

d_call: NA
j_call: TRBJ1-2
v_call: TRBV14
clone_size: NA
cdr3_nt: TGTGCCAGCAGCCCCCTGACAGACTACTATGGCTACACCTTC
cdr3_aa: CASSPLTDYYGYTF

d_call: TRBD1
j_call: TRBJ1-5
v_call: TRBV6-5
clone_size: NA
cdr3_nt: TGTGCCAGCAGTCAGCGGACAGGGGAAAATCAGCCCCAGCATTTT
cdr3_aa: CASSQRTGENQPQHF

d_call: TRBD2
j_call: TRBJ2-2
v_call: TRBV7-9
clone_size: NA
cdr3_nt: TGTTCCAGCAGCTCCCCCTGGGAAAGCGGGGGCCCCGGGGAGCTGTTTTTT
cdr3_aa: CSSSSPWESGGPGELFF

d_call: NA
j_call: TRBJ2-6
v_call: TRBV15
clone_size: NA
cdr3_nt: TGTGCCACCAGCAGAGATCCCTCCCTTACAGGGACCTCCTCTGGGGCCAACGTCCTGACTTTC
cdr3_aa: CATSRDPSLTGTSSGANVLTF

d_call: NA
j_call: TRBJ2-5
v_call: TRBV19
clone_size: NA
cdr3_nt: TGTGCCAGTAGTATCGGGGGGACCCAGTACTTC
cdr3_aa: CASSIGGTQYF

d_call: TRBD1
j_call: TRBJ1-2
v_call: TRBV18
clone_size: NA
cdr3_nt: TGTGCCAGCTCACGGGACAGGGGGGATGGCTACACCTTC
cdr3_aa: CASSRDRGDGYTF

d_call: TRBD1
j_call: TRBJ2-5
v_call: TRBV5-4
clone_size: once
cdr3_nt: TGTGCCAGCAGCGCTACAGGGGTCCAAGAGACCCAGTACTTC
cdr3_aa: CASSATGVQETQYF

d_call: NA
j_call: TRBJ2-1
v_call: TRBV29-1
clone_size: few
cdr3_nt: TGCAGCGTTGAGGAGGGACGTACTGTGCAGTTCTTC
cdr3_aa: CSVEEGRTVQFF

d_call: TRBD1
j_call: TRBJ1-5
v_call: TRBV9
clone_size: NA
cdr3_nt: TGTGCCAGCAGCCCCGGGACAGGGCTTTTTAGTCAGCCCCAGCATTTT
cdr3_aa: CASSPGTGLFSQPQHF

d_call: TRBD1
j_call: TRBJ2-7
v_call: TRBV4-2
clone_size: NA
cdr3_nt: TGTGCCAGCAGCCAAGCCGGGACAGGAATAACCTACGAGCAGTACTTC
cdr3_aa: CASSQAGTGITYEQYF

d_call: NA
j_call: TRBJ1-1
v_call: TRBV6-5
clone_size: few
cdr3_nt: TGTGCCAGCAAGACCAGAGGCACTGAAGCTTTCTTT
cdr3_aa: CASKTRGTEAFF

d_call: NA
j_call: TRBJ2-7
v_call: TRBV13
clone_size: NA
cdr3_nt: TGTGCCAGCAGCTTAGGGCCCCGGCTGACTGGGGCCCACGAGCAGTACTTC
cdr3_aa: CASSLGPRLTGAHEQYF

d_call: NA
j_call: TRBJ1-2
v_call: TRBV5-6
clone_size: NA
cdr3_nt: TGTGCCAGCAGGTTCTGGGGGGGAAACTATGGCTACACCTTC
cdr3_aa: CASRFWGGNYGYTF

d_call: NA
j_call: TRBJ2-2
v_call: TRBV6-5
clone_size: NA
cdr3_nt: TGTGCCAGCAGGTCCGCCCTAGGCACCGGGGAGCTGTTTTTT
cdr3_aa: CASRSALGTGELFF

d_call: TRBD2
j_call: TRBJ2-2
v_call: TRBV5-1
clone_size: once
cdr3_nt: TGCGCCAGCAAGGGGACTAGCAACACCGGGGAGCTGTTTTTT
cdr3_aa: CASKGTSNTGELFF

d_call: TRBD1
j_call: TRBJ1-5
v_call: TRBV27
clone_size: NA
cdr3_nt: TGTGCCAGCAGTTCCAGGGGGCCTAATCAGCCCCAGCATTTT
cdr3_aa: CASSSRGPNQPQHF

d_call: TRBD2
j_call: TRBJ2-7
v_call: TRBV7-2
clone_size: NA
cdr3_nt: TGTGCCAGCAGCTCAATTGGAACGGGAGGCTCCGAGCAGTACTTC
cdr3_aa: CASSSIGTGGSEQYF

d_call: TRBD1
j_call: TRBJ2-2
v_call: TRBV5-1
clone_size: NA
cdr3_nt: TGCGCCAGCAGCTGGGGGGACAGGGGGCCCACCGGGGAGCTGTTTTTT
cdr3_aa: CASSWGDRGPTGELFF

d_call: NA
j_call: TRBJ2-7
v_call: TRBV28
clone_size: NA
cdr3_nt: TGTGCCAGCAGTAGTGACCTAGGAGCCTCCTACGAGCAGTACTTC
cdr3_aa: CASSSDLGASYEQYF

d_call: NA
j_call: TRBJ1-5
v_call: TRBV28
clone_size: NA
cdr3_nt: TGTGCCAGCAGTTACCCGGGGGGCACTCAGCCCCAGCATTTT
cdr3_aa: CASSYPGGTQPQHF

d_call: NA
j_call: TRBJ1-2
v_call: TRBV4-3
clone_size: NA
cdr3_nt: TGCGCCAGCAGCCAAGCCATTTCCCGGGAACGGCCGAGGGGCTACACCTTC
cdr3_aa: CASSQAISRERPRGYTF

d_call: TRBD1
j_call: TRBJ1-1
v_call: TRBV11-1
clone_size: NA
cdr3_nt: TGTGCCAGCAGCTACGGACAGGGGGGCACTGAAGCTTTCTTT
cdr3_aa: CASSYGQGGTEAFF

d_call: TRBD1
j_call: TRBJ1-1
v_call: TRBV5-1
clone_size: NA
cdr3_nt: TGCGCCAGCAGCTTGGGAACAGGGGGGAACACTGAAGCTTTCTTT
cdr3_aa: CASSLGTGGNTEAFF

d_call: NA
j_call: TRBJ2-6
v_call: TRBV28
clone_size: few
cdr3_nt: TGTGCCATCCTGGGCCCCTTTGGGGCCAACGTCCTGACTTTC
cdr3_aa: CAILGPFGANVLTF

d_call: NA
j_call: TRBJ1-4
v_call: TRBV9
clone_size: once
cdr3_nt: TGTGCCAGCAGCGTCGATCCGGGGGGGGCGGTTAATGAAAAACTGTTTTTT
cdr3_aa: CASSVDPGGAVNEKLFF